This is a list of T cell receptor beta chains from one sample in a study of T cell changes during pregnancy in multiple sclerosis. Some clones are missing from TCRdb's copy, which holds only in-frame ones; the method was immunoSEQ multiplex PCR. The sample shows 30,000 to 40,000 clones, about 95% of them seen only once. The sequenced sample was CD4+ T cells from peripheral blood mononuclear cells, obtained in the second trimester of pregnancy. The receptors originated from a female donor with multiple sclerosis, enrolled in a pregnancy study. CDR3s include the opening cysteine and the closing phenylalanine or tryptophan. Fields, in order: D gene, J gene, clone size, V gene, CDR3 protein, CDR3 DNA. The D gene is left open where the match is weak. Clone size is given for some rows only: seen once, a few or many times, or a class if the clone is expanded.

>.|TRBJ1-5|.|TRBV7-2
CASSLDGGQPQHF
TGTGCCAGCAGCTTAGACGGCGGTCAGCCCCAGCATTTT
>.|TRBJ1-1|.|TRBV27
CASSFDRRNTEAFF
TGTGCCAGCAGTTTCGACAGGAGGAACACTGAAGCTTTCTTT
>TRBD2|TRBJ2-1|.|TRBV7-9
CASSLAQLAGGTYNEQFF
TGTGCCAGCAGCTTAGCTCAGCTAGCGGGAGGAACCTACAATGAGCAGTTCTTC
>TRBD1|TRBJ2-6|.|TRBV2
CASKTPDRVLSGANVLTF
TGTGCCAGCAAGACGCCCGACAGGGTGTTATCTGGGGCCAACGTCCTGACTTTC
>.|TRBJ2-5|.|TRBV5-1
CASSFSETQYF
TGCGCCAGCAGCTTCTCCGAGACCCAGTACTTC
>.|TRBJ1-2|.|TRBV19
CASLGRRGFNYGYTF
TGTGCCAGCTTGGGACGGCGGGGGTTTAACTATGGCTACACCTTC
>TRBD1|TRBJ1-1|.|TRBV10-1
CASSGDRGMYTEAFF
TGCGCCAGCAGTGGAGACAGGGGAATGTACACTGAAGCTTTCTTT
>.|TRBJ1-1|.|TRBV30
CAWRRQDRLNTEAFF
TGTGCCTGGAGACGCCAGGACAGATTGAACACTGAAGCTTTCTTT
>.|TRBJ2-2|.|TRBV7-2
CASSISNTGELFF
TGTGCCAGCAGCATCTCGAACACCGGGGAGCTGTTTTTT
>TRBD2|TRBJ2-2|.|TRBV5-1
CASSGGTRGTGELFF
TGCGCCAGCAGCGGAGGGACTAGGGGGACCGGGGAGCTGTTTTTT
>.|TRBJ2-1|.|TRBV9
CASSVVGTLQYNEQFF
TGTGCCAGCAGCGTAGTTGGTACCTTGCAGTACAATGAGCAGTTCTTC
>.|TRBJ1-3|.|TRBV19
CASSTGFSGNTIYF
TGTGCCAGTAGTACGGGGTTCTCTGGAAACACCATATATTTT
>.|TRBJ1-1|.|TRBV13
CASSLPGRGVIGNTEAFF
TGTGCCAGCAGCTTACCCGGGAGAGGGGTTATCGGGAACACTGAAGCTTTCTTT
>TRBD2|TRBJ2-1|.|TRBV5-5
CASSLWTSGVNEQFF
TGTGCCAGCAGCTTGTGGACTAGCGGGGTGAATGAGCAGTTCTTC
>TRBD2|TRBJ2-3|.|TRBV28
CASSFVGGRLADTQYF
TGTGCCAGCAGTTTCGTAGGCGGGAGACTTGCAGATACGCAGTATTTT
>.|TRBJ2-6|once|TRBV25-1
CASSAREPGANVLTF
TGTGCCAGCAGCGCCAGGGAACCCGGGGCCAACGTCCTGACTTTC
>TRBD2|TRBJ2-3|.|TRBV9
CASSALGTSGPDTQYF
TGTGCCAGCAGCGCCCTCGGGACTAGCGGGCCAGATACGCAGTATTTT
>.|TRBJ2-2|.|TRBV5-1
CASSRAGPADTGELFF
TGCGCCAGCAGCCGGGCAGGCCCAGCGGACACCGGGGAGCTGTTTTTT
>TRBD1|TRBJ2-3|.|TRBV19
CASSLGTDTDTQYF
TGTGCCAGTAGTCTCGGGACAGACACAGATACGCAGTATTTT
>TRBD1|TRBJ1-2|.|TRBV11-2
CASSSLPRGTVLYYGYTF
TGTGCCAGCAGCTCGCTCCCAAGAGGGACAGTGTTGTATTATGGCTACACCTTC
>TRBD1|TRBJ1-1|.|TRBV10-3
CAINSQGANTEAFF
TGTGCCATCAATTCACAGGGGGCGAACACTGAAGCTTTCTTT
>.|TRBJ1-1|.|TRBV2
CASSEVTALTEAFF
TGTGCCAGCAGTGAAGTGACAGCCCTCACTGAAGCTTTCTTT
>.|TRBJ1-5|.|TRBV6-5
CASSARGGGGDPQHF
TGTGCCAGCAGCGCACGGGGTGGTGGAGGGGACCCCCAGCATTTT
>TRBD2|TRBJ2-3|once|TRBV5-4
CASSSGGRVDTQYF
TGTGCCAGCAGCTCCGGGGGGAGGGTTGATACGCAGTATTTT
>TRBD2|TRBJ2-7|.|TRBV5-4
CASSLKLAGGWREQYF
TGTGCCAGCAGCTTGAAACTAGCGGGAGGGTGGCGCGAGCAGTACTTC
>TRBD2|TRBJ2-2|.|TRBV7-9
CASSLGGGNTGELFF
TGTGCCAGCAGCTTAGGCGGGGGAAACACCGGGGAGCTGTTTTTT
>.|TRBJ1-2|.|TRBV29-1
CSVPRAGYYGYTF
TGCAGCGTCCCAAGGGCAGGGTACTATGGCTACACCTTC
>TRBD1|TRBJ1-2|.|TRBV27
CASSPGGFYGYTF
TGTGCCAGCAGCCCAGGGGGCTTCTATGGCTACACCTTC
>TRBD1|TRBJ1-2|.|TRBV28
CASRDPTGGYGYTF
TGTGCCAGCAGGGACCCCACAGGGGGCTATGGCTACACCTTC
>TRBD1|TRBJ2-7|.|TRBV5-1
CASGQGSSYEQYF
TGCGCCAGTGGACAGGGAAGCTCCTACGAGCAGTACTTC
>TRBD1|TRBJ2-7|.|TRBV6-1
CASSADRAYEQYF
TGTGCCAGCAGTGCGGACAGGGCCTACGAGCAGTACTTC
>.|TRBJ1-3|.|TRBV30
CAWSVGGGTIYF
TGTGCCTGGAGTGTAGGGGGGGGAACCATATATTTT